The clone carrying this T cell receptor beta chain was recorded only once. This sample is drawn from a study of blood T cell repertoires in COVID-19. The table came from immunoSEQ multiplex PCR; TCRdb's copy has only in-frame clones and leaves some out. The repertoire holds about 200,000 clones, about 81% seen once, with around 8% in the top ten. The CDR3 is 12 amino acids. Germline V gives CDR1 MDHEN, CDR2 SYDVKM. V was pared by 3 bases and J by 6 bases, with 9 bases between. The source of this sequence is a woman over 75 with COVID-19, enrolled during active disease. The V call is TRBV28, the J call TRBJ2-7; D ambiguous. The material sequenced was peripheral blood. CDR3 sequence (DNA): TGTGCCAGCAGTTTTTTCCCCCTCGAGCAGTACTTC. Translated, it gives CASSFFPLEQYF.